The next 31 T cell receptor beta chains were all read from a single sample in a study of cytomegalovirus exposure and HLA in healthy donors (dated by TCRdb to 2016 to 2017). Libraries were built with the immunoSEQ multiplex PCR assay. TCRdb provides this immuneACCESS table in a form limited to in-frame rearrangements. Some clones are lacking; in checked studies, under half of them reflect an unresolved V gene, and why the rest are absent is not known. The sample has hundreds of thousands of clones on record, about 88% of them singletons. The leading ten clones occupy more than 10% of the sample. Sequenced input: PBMCs. The receptors were sampled from a man between 18 and 35 years old in good health and CMV-seropositive.

The genes are TRBV25-1 and TRBJ2-2; D not certain. The CDR3 spans 11 residues. V was clipped by 8 bases and J by 7 bases, with 8 bases between them. Germline CDR1 and CDR2: MGHDK and SYGVNS. The CDR3 loop is CASRLGGELFF. Written as DNA, the CDR3 is TGTGCCAGCCGGCTTGGCGGGGAGCTGTTTTTT. Based on the CDR3 plus reference TRBV25-1 and TRBJ2-2, the full variable domain is EADIYQTPRYLVIGTGKKITLECSQTMGHDKMYWYQQDPGMELHLIHYSYGVNSTEKGDLSSESTVSRIRTEHFPLTLESARPSHTSQYLCASRLGGELFFGEGSRLTVL.

The chain uses TRBV6-4 and TRBJ2-1, with D possibly called TRBD1 or TRBD2 (5 bases each). The CDR3 spans 13 residues. Germline loops: CDR1 MRHNA, CDR2 SNTAGT. Trimming left V 1 base short and J 10 bases short, with 11 bases between. The CDR3 region is CASSDLGRGEQFF. The CDR3, as DNA: TGTGCCAGCAGTGACTTGGGACGCGGGGAGCAGTTCTTC.

The chain combines TRBV5-1 with TRBJ2-5; 8 nucleotides match TRBD1. Trimming removed 4 bases from V and 3 bases from J; junction bases left unmatched: 8. The CDR3 contains 15 residues. Germline lookup yields CDR1 SGHRS and CDR2 YFSETQ. CDR3: CASSRPTGVEETQYF. Here the CDR3 DNA reads TGCGCCAGCAGCCGTCCGACAGGGGTGGAAGAGACCCAGTACTTC.

This chain uses TRBV2 with TRBJ2-1; 9 nucleotides align to TRBD2. The CDR3 loop spans 14 amino acids. The germline gives CDR1 SNHLY, CDR2 FYNNEI. Losses at the gene ends were 6 bases for V and 6 bases for J; bases not matched to a gene: 6. CDR3 region: CASSLAGWGNEQFF. CDR3 coding DNA: TGTGCCAGCAGCCTAGCGGGATGGGGCAATGAGCAGTTCTTC.

V gene TRBV4-2 combines with J gene TRBJ2-7; D perhaps matches TRBD2 (6 bases). Per the germline V gene, CDR1 is LGHNA and CDR2 is YNFKEQ. The length of the CDR3 is 17 residues. Trimming took 5 bases from V and 0 from J, leaving 20 bases between them. CDR3 loop: CASSLGPASDSSYEQYF. The DNA for the CDR3 is TGTGCCAGCAGCTTAGGGCCAGCTAGCGACAGCTCCTACGAGCAGTACTTC.

There are many counts of this clone. CDR3 loop: CASSLAPAGGPIEQYF. CDR3 DNA: TGTGCCAGCAGCTTAGCCCCAGCGGGAGGGCCTATTGAGCAGTACTTC. This sequence joins TRBV7-9 and TRBJ2-7; TRBD2 agrees at 10 bases. With V trimmed by 0 bases and J by 7 bases, 9 bases remained unmatched. CDR3 size: 16 residues. Germline CDR1 is SEHNR and CDR2 is FQNEAQ (reference sequence).

This rearrangement joins TRBV5-1 to TRBJ1-1, with no clear D. The V end was cut by 0 bases, the J end by 1 base, with 10 bases between. In germline, CDR1 is SGHRS, CDR2 YFSETQ. The CDR3 runs 15 residues. The CDR3 nucleotides are TGCGCCAGCAGCTTGGAGTGGATAGGGAACACTGAAGCTTTCTTT. Residues: CASSLEWIGNTEAFF. The full variable domain, completed using reference TRBV5-1 and TRBJ1-1, is KAGVTQTPRYLIKTRGQQVTLSCSPISGHRSVSWYQQTPGQGLQFLFEYFSETQRNKGNFPGRFSGRQFSNSRSEMNVSTLELGDSALYLCASSLEWIGNTEAFFGQGTRLTVV.

CDR3 region: CASSYAGRAGGYTF. As DNA, the CDR3 is TGTGCCAGCAGTTACGCAGGACGGGCAGGCGGCTACACCTTC. The V call is TRBV6-5, the J call TRBJ1-2; the D is unclear. Germline loops: CDR1 MNHEY, CDR2 SVGAGI. Trimming stripped 2 bases from V and 8 bases from J, with 15 bases between. This CDR3 is built from 14 residues.

This chain uses TRBV13 with TRBJ2-3, with unresolved D. Trimming left V 6 bases short and J 3 bases short, with 13 bases between. CDR3 size: 14 residues. Per the germline V gene, CDR1 is PRHDT and CDR2 is FYEKMQ (reference sequence). The CDR3 bases are TGTGCCAGCAGTAAGGTCATGCAGACAGATACGCAGTATTTT. It specifies CASSKVMQTDTQYF. Full variable domain (outside the CDR3, taken from reference TRBV13 and TRBJ2-3): AAGVIQSPRHLIKEKRETATLKCYPIPRHDTVYWYQQGPGQDPQFLISFYEKMQSDKGSIPDRFSAQQFSDYHSELNMSSLELGDSALYFCASSKVMQTDTQYFGPGTRLTVL.

As regards this clone: This may be a read error: a much more frequent sequence differs by one nucleotide. The gene calls are TRBV28 and TRBJ2-1; D not certain. There are 11 residues in the CDR3. V gave up 4 bases and J gave up 6 bases, with 4 bases separating them. Germline V gene lookup returns CDR1 MDHEN and CDR2 SYDVKM. This CDR3 is CASSSPNEQFF. The CDR3 DNA is TGTGCCAGCAGTTCCCCCAATGAGCAGTTCTTC. Combining the CDR3 with reference TRBV28 and TRBJ2-1 gives the whole variable domain DVKVTQSSRYLVKRTGEKVFLECVQDMDHENMFWYRQDPGLGLRLIYFSYDVKMKEKGDIPEGYSVSREKKERFSLILESASTNQTSMYLCASSSPNEQFFGPGTRLTVL.

V is TRBV19 and J is TRBJ2-5; 8 nucleotides align to TRBD1. The CDR3 contains 18 residues. V lost 6 bases, J lost 4 bases, and 19 bases stayed unmatched. Germline-derived CDR1 and CDR2 are LNHDA and SQIVND (reference sequence). The CDR3 coding sequence is TGTGCCAGTAGACACCATCGAACTAACGGACAGGGACCAGAGACCCAGTACTTC. It encodes CASRHHRTNGQGPETQYF.

The chain has TRBV6-5 and TRBJ1-4, with 8 positions matching TRBD1. The V and J ends lost 5 bases and 8 bases, in that order; junction bases with no gene match: 4. Germline V gene lookup returns CDR1 MNHEY and CDR2 SVGAGI. This CDR3 region has 13 residues. DNA of the CDR3: TGTGCCAGCAGTCTTACAGGGGGGGAAAAACTGTTTTTT. This translates into CASSLTGGEKLFF.

This clone has a single count. The gene calls are TRBV5-1 and TRBJ1-1; D unresolved. V was pared by 0 bases and J by 10 bases, with 16 bases between. The germline V gene has CDR1 SGHRS and CDR2 YFSETQ. The length of the CDR3 is 14 residues. This CDR3 reads CASSLAFSDVRAFF. CDR3 bases: TGCGCCAGCAGCTTGGCCTTTAGTGACGTCAGAGCTTTCTTT.

The J gene is TRBJ1-1, the V gene TRBV2; D is ambiguous. The V gene's germline CDR1 is SNHLY and CDR2 FYNNEI. This CDR3 comprises 13 residues. V shed 9 bases and J shed 0 bases, with 11 bases lying between them. CDR3 nucleotide sequence: TGTGCCAGTACCAGGAGCCTGAACACTGAAGCTTTCTTT. Protein product: CASTRSLNTEAFF.

The chain is built from TRBV12-5 and TRBJ2-6; D ambiguous. Germline V gives CDR1 LGHNT, CDR2 FRNRAP. V lost 11 bases, J lost 0 bases, and 5 bases lay in between. The CDR3 runs to 12 residues. CDR3 sequence (DNA): TGTGCTCTCGGCTCTGGGGCCAACGTCCTGACTTTC. Residues: CALGSGANVLTF.

The chain carries TRBV11-3 and TRBJ2-2, with 10 nucleotides matching TRBD1. Germline CDR1 SGHNT, CDR2 YENEEA. The CDR3 is 15 amino acids. V gave up 3 bases and J gave up 6 bases; unmatched junction bases: 4. CDR3: CASSFGQGGSGELFF. CDR3 sequence (DNA): TGTGCCAGCAGCTTTGGACAGGGGGGATCCGGGGAGCTGTTTTTT.

This clone has just one count. V is TRBV25-1 and J is TRBJ1-1, with D tentatively TRBD1 (5 bases). Between the trimmed V and J ends, which lost 1 base and 4 bases, there was a span of 10 bases. Germline V gives CDR1 MGHDK, CDR2 SYGVNS. This CDR3 comprises 14 residues. The CDR3 bases are TGTGCCAGCAGTGAATCCGGCAGGGTCACTGAAGCTTTCTTT. Protein: CASSESGRVTEAFF.

This clone was seen a single time. CDR3 protein: CAWSVLGVKETQYF. CDR3 bases: TGTGCCTGGAGTGTACTGGGCGTGAAAGAGACCCAGTACTTC. V gene TRBV30 combines with J gene TRBJ2-5; D is unclear. Trimming stripped 0 bases from V and 3 bases from J, with 11 bases between. The CDR3 has 14 residues. Germline CDR1 GTSNPN, CDR2 SVGIG (reference sequence).

The gene calls are TRBV29-1 and TRBJ2-1; possibly TRBD1 or TRBD2 for D (5 bases each). This CDR3 has 12 amino acids. V dropped 6 bases and J dropped 8 bases, with 14 bases sitting between them. Germline values: CDR1 SQVTM, CDR2 ANQGSEA. CDR3 DNA sequence: TGCAGCGTGGGGGATCGTCTGGATGAGCAGTTCTTC. It codes for CSVGDRLDEQFF.

The chain is built from TRBV4-1 and TRBJ1-3; D gene ambiguous. The CDR3 spans 13 residues. With 4 bases removed from V and 2 bases from J, the gap between germline ends came to 6 bases. The germline gives CDR1 MGHRA, CDR2 YSYEKL. CDR3 DNA sequence: TGCGCCAGCAGCCGTCAGGCTGGAAACACCATATATTTT. This sequence encodes CASSRQAGNTIYF.

The chain combines TRBV30 with TRBJ1-3; D call uncertain. V was trimmed by 1 base and J by 2 bases, leaving 6 bases between them. The V gene's germline CDR1 is GTSNPN and CDR2 SVGIG (reference sequence). The CDR3 is 13 amino acids. This CDR3 is CAWSGGPGNTIYF. DNA for the CDR3: TGTGCCTGGAGTGGCGGGCCTGGAAACACCATATATTTT.

This clone was observed a few times. V is TRBV10-2 and J is TRBJ1-1; D call uncertain. Germline V CDR1 and CDR2: WSHSY, SAAADI. Trimming stripped 7 bases from V and 0 bases from J, with 12 bases between. The CDR3 contains 14 residues. CDR3 residues: CASTPQLMNTEAFF. In DNA form, the CDR3 reads TGCGCCAGCACCCCTCAGCTAATGAACACTGAAGCTTTCTTT.

V is TRBV5-1 and J is TRBJ1-5; TRBD1 matches 7 bases. Germline V gene data show CDR1 as SGHRS and CDR2 as YFSETQ. The CDR3 length is 15 residues. The trim removed 4 bases at V and 2 bases at J, leaving 6 bases unmatched. The CDR3 reads CASSPGQAGNQPQHF. The CDR3 bases are TGCGCCAGCAGCCCAGGACAGGCTGGCAATCAGCCCCAGCATTTT.

The V call is TRBV2, the J call TRBJ2-5; TRBD1 matches at 9 bases. The CDR3 consists of 14 residues. Per germline, CDR1 SNHLY and CDR2 FYNNEI. V lost 5 bases to trimming and J lost 2 bases; unmatched junction nucleotides: 3. The CDR3 is CASSLQGAQETQYF. The CDR3, as DNA: TGTGCCAGCAGTTTACAGGGGGCGCAAGAGACCCAGTACTTC.

The rearrangement links TRBV10-3 to TRBJ2-5, with 12 bases aligning to TRBD2. Trimming removed 3 bases from V and 4 bases from J; junction bases left unmatched: 3. Per germline, CDR1 ENHRY and CDR2 SYGVKD. The CDR3 has 15 amino acids. The CDR3 loop is CAISEAGLAGETQYF. The CDR3, as DNA: TGTGCCATCAGTGAAGCGGGACTAGCGGGAGAGACCCAGTACTTC.

The gene calls are TRBV27 and TRBJ1-2; tentatively, D is TRBD1 (5 bases). CDR3 length: 13 amino acids. The V gene lost 10 bases and the J gene lost 8 bases, with 20 bases spanning the gap. Germline V CDR1 and CDR2: MNHEY, SMNVEV (reference sequence). This CDR3 reads CATAWGRAGGYTF. CDR3 sequence (DNA): TGTGCCACCGCCTGGGGACGCGCGGGAGGCTACACCTTC.

This chain links TRBV5-6 with TRBJ1-1, with 8 bases matching TRBD1. Germline V gene lookup returns CDR1 SGHDT and CDR2 YYEEEE. With V trimmed by 4 bases and J by 0 bases, 11 bases remained unmatched. This CDR3 is 17 amino acids long. As DNA, the CDR3 is TGTGCCAGCAGCCCAACGATCTGGGACAGGCTGAACACTGAAGCTTTCTTT. Translation: CASSPTIWDRLNTEAFF.

V and J are TRBV6-6 and TRBJ1-1; D is possibly TRBD1 (5 bases). Deletions cut 4 bases from V and 11 bases from J, with 17 bases between. The CDR3 sequence is 13 residues long. Germline V gene data show CDR1 as MNHNY and CDR2 as SVGAGI (reference sequence). The CDR3 DNA sequence: TGTGCCAGCAGTTTGGGGACCGGGAGCGTGGCTTTCTTT. Translating gives CASSLGTGSVAFF.

The chain has TRBV2 and TRBJ2-1; the D gene is possibly TRBD2 (5 bases). The V gene's germline CDR1 is SNHLY and CDR2 FYNNEI. The V end was cut by 7 bases, the J end by 10 bases, with 17 bases between. This CDR3 spans 13 amino acids. In DNA, the CDR3 is TGTGCCAGCACTTCTAGCCTCGGCGGGGAGCAGTTCTTC. This sequence encodes CASTSSLGGEQFF.

The J gene is TRBJ2-6, the V gene TRBV27, with D tentatively TRBD1 (6 bases). This CDR3 has 17 amino acids. V was cut by 2 bases and J by 0 bases, with 11 bases left in between. Germline V lookup: CDR1 MNHEY, CDR2 SMNVEV (reference sequence). The CDR3: CASSLLDSDSGANVLTF. The DNA for the CDR3 is TGTGCCAGCAGTTTACTGGACAGCGACTCTGGGGCCAACGTCCTGACTTTC.

The rearrangement uses TRBV11-1 and TRBJ2-7; weak D call: TRBD2 (6 bases). The CDR3 covers 13 residues. CDR1 and CDR2 (germline): SGHAT, FQDESV (reference sequence). Trimming shortened V by 5 bases and J by 3 bases, and 11 bases separated the two germline ends. The CDR3 bases are TGTGCCAGCAGCACAACCGGGGGCTACGAGCAGTACTTC. Protein: CASSTTGGYEQYF.